The following is a TCR beta chain sequence with its context. This record comes from a study of monozygotic twins with inflammatory bowel disease. TCRdb reprocessed the 5' RACE reads and keeps a single row for each CDR3 protein, giving no DNA. This sample contains just over 300,000 distinct CDR3 sequences. Germline CDR1 is SGHRS and CDR2 is YFSETQ. The CDR3 contains 14 residues. The TCR comes from a human donor with ulcerative colitis or Crohn's disease, or a healthy co-twin of an affected twin (not recorded which). The rearrangement joins TRBV5-1 to TRBJ1-5; the D call of TRBD1 rests on TCRdb alone, since no DNA is present to check it. Source material: blood. The CDR3 spells CASSPGQPNQPQHF.